This T cell receptor beta chain originates from a study of blood T cell repertoires in COVID-19. Across the whole study: Whether acute or convalescent, the COVID-19 samples came from the United States, Italy and Spain. Sources were T cells, B-cell-depleted T cells, or PBMCs; the material itself was cDNA or gDNA.

Original data processing: Amplification of reference gene primers provided the estimated nucleated cell counts. Method: immunoSEQ multiplex PCR; TCRdb's copy keeps in-frame clones and lacks some. Clone size and the V and J calls come from that table; the DNA yielded D and trimming. The sample lists around 310,000 clones, 70% to 90% seen once, with under 15% in the top ten. Germline CDR1 and CDR2: MNHNY and SVGAGI (reference sequence). With 6 bases removed from V and 1 base from J, the gap between germline ends came to 12 bases. This CDR3 is 14 amino acids long. Sequencing was performed on peripheral blood. The origin of this receptor is a woman between 55 and 75 years old with acute or convalescent COVID-19. The rearrangement links TRBV6-6 to TRBJ2-5; D is uncertain. CDR3 coding DNA: TGTGCCAGCAGAGAATCTCCGGGCCAAGAGACCCAGTACTTC. Protein sequence: CASRESPGQETQYF.